This passage covers 7 T cell receptor beta chains from one sample sequenced in a study of CXCR3-negative and CXCR3-positive naive CD8 T cells. Via 5' RACE with UMI labels, TRB cDNA libraries were prepared. TCRdb reanalyzed the 5' RACE reads and collapses them to one entry per CDR3 protein, without DNA. The sample features under 85,000 distinct CDR3 sequences, with around 0.7% in its top ten. These receptors have no known antigen. Findings and limits, study-wide: CXCR3-expressing naive cells carried TRB CDR3s more hydrophobic than those of CXCR3-negative naive cells.

The sample was naive CXCR3+ CD8+ T cells from blood. Subset: CD45RO-CCR7+CD27+CD95- naive CD8+ T cells expressing CXCR3 (TNR3+). The receptors shown here come from a human donor in good health. Some clones in this sample may be carry-over from other donors' samples.

The chain is built from TRBV12-3 or TRBV12-4 and TRBJ2-5; lacking DNA, the TRBD1 call made by TCRdb goes unchecked. The CDR3 totals 15 residues. CDR3 protein: CASSSPWTDEETQYF.

The chain couples TRBV5-1 to TRBJ2-7; TCRdb names TRBD1, which stays unverified in the absence of DNA. Germline CDR1 is SGHRS and CDR2 is YFSETQ. The CDR3 is 16 amino acids. CDR3 amino acids: CASSPEAGGGSYEQYF.

This chain links TRBV6-2 or TRBV6-3 with TRBJ2-7. The CDR3 loop spans 12 amino acids. Per germline, CDR1 MNHEY and CDR2 SVGEGT. CDR3 sequence: CASSYSIGEQYF.

The chain uses TRBV29-1 and TRBJ1-1. The CDR3 is 16 amino acids. Germline V lookup: CDR1 SQVTM, CDR2 ANQGSEA. The CDR3 sequence is CSVPPEDLRSNTEAFF.

The J gene is TRBJ1-1, the V gene TRBV7-9; absent DNA, TCRdb's TRBD1 call cannot be checked. The length of the CDR3 is 13 residues. CDR1 is SEHNR, CDR2 FQNEAQ, per germline (reference sequence). CDR3 region: CASSSDRGPEAFF.

The chain is built from TRBV6-2 or TRBV6-3 and TRBJ1-4. Germline V gene data show CDR1 as MNHEY and CDR2 as SVGEGT. The CDR3 loop spans 15 amino acids. This chain's CDR3 is CASSYPETTDEKLFF.

The chain employs TRBV29-1 and TRBJ2-1. Germline assignment: CDR1 SQVTM and CDR2 ANQGSEA. CDR3 length equals 13 residues. CDR3: CSVDRRTYNEQFF.